This T cell receptor (beta chain) was observed in a study of CD8+ T cells in alopecia areata. Germline CDR1 is SQVTM and CDR2 is ANQGSEA. The length of the CDR3 is 12 residues. The junction had 6 bases not matched to a gene; V was cut back by 6 bases and J by 5 bases. Extracted RNA was reverse transcribed, and the resulting cDNA served as sequencing template. Assay used: immunoSEQ multiplex PCR; TCRdb lists only in-frame clones, some missing. The table shows around 150,000 clones, with 55% occurring only once. V usage is TRBV29-1 and J usage is TRBJ1-2; 7 bases match TRBD1. The sequencing sample was made of CD4+ T cells sorted from blood. This TCR came from a human donor in good health. CDR3 loop: CSVAAGQYGYTF. The DNA of the CDR3 is TGCAGCGTCGCCGCGGGACAGTATGGCTACACCTTC.